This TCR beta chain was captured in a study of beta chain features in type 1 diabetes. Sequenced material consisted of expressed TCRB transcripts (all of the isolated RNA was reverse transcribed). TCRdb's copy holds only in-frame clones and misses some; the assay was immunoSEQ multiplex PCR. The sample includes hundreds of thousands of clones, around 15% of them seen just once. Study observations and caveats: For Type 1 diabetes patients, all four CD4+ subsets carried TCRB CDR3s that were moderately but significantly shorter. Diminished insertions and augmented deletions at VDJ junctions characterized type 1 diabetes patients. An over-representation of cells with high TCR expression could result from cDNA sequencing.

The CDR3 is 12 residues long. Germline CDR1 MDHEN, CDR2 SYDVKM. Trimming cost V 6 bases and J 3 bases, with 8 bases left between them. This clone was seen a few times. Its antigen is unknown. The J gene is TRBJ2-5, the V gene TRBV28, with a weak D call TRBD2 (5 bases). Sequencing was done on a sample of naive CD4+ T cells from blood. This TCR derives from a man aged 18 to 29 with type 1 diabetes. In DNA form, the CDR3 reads TGTGCCAGCAGGGAGGTTAAAGAGACCCAGTACTTC. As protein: CASREVKETQYF.